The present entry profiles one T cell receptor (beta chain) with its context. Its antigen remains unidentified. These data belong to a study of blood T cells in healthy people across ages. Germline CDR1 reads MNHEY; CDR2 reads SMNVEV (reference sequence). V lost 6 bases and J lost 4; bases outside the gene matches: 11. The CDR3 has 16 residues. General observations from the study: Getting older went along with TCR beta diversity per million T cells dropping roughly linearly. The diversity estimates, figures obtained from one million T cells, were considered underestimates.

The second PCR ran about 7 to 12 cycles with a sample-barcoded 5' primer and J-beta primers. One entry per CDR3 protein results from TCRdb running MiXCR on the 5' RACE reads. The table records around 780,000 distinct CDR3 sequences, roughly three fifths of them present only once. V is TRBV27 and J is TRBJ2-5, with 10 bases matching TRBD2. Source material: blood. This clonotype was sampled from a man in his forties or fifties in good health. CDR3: CASRKASGGGIETQYF. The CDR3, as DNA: TGTGCCAGCAGAAAGGCGAGCGGGGGGGGGATAGAGACCCAGTACTTC.